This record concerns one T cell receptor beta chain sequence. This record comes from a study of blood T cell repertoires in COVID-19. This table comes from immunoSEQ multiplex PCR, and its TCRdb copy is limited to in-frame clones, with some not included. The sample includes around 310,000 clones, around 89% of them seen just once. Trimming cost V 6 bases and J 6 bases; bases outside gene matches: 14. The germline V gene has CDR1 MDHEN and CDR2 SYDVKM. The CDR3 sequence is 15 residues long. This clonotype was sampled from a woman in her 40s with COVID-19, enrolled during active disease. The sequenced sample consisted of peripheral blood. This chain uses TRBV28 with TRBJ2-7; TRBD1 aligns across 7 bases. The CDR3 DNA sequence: TGTGCCAGCAGAAAAGCTGACAGGGTTTTGTCCGAGCAGTACTTC. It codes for CASRKADRVLSEQYF.